The 3 T cell receptor beta chains below were found in one sample sequenced in a study of T cell responses to AZD1222 COVID-19 vaccine (dated by TCRdb to about 2021). Per the publication, the time point label means: baseline before first vaccination. The library was prepared using the immunoSEQ multiplex PCR assay. This is the immuneACCESS table as TCRdb keeps it, with only in-frame sequences that have V and J called. A part of the clones is gone; compared with another copy, unresolved V genes explain less than half, and the rest is unexplained. This sample lists some 140,000 clones; under 95% were detected once. The ten most abundant clones make up around 3% of the sample. Sequencing was performed on peripheral blood, taken on day 0 of AZD1222 vaccination. The receptors were sampled from an adult in good health.

This sequence joins TRBV11-2 and TRBJ2-1, with TRBD2 matching 8 bases. The germline gives CDR1 SGHAT, CDR2 FQNNGV. The CDR3 length is 15 residues. V shed 0 bases, J shed 6 bases, and the junction held 4 bases outside the gene matches. DNA for the CDR3: TGTGCCAGCAGCTTAGATTTGGCGGGAGGCAATGAGCAGTTCTTC. Translating gives CASSLDLAGGNEQFF.

This clone turned up a few times. This chain connects TRBV29-1 to TRBJ1-2; D ambiguous. The germline gives CDR1 SQVTM, CDR2 ANQGSEA. This CDR3 is 12 amino acids long. V was pared by 7 bases and J by 3 bases, with 12 bases between. The CDR3 sequence is CSADSGDYGYTF. For the CDR3, the DNA is TGCAGCGCCGATTCGGGTGACTATGGCTACACCTTC.

On this clone itself: The sample has other DNA sequences that encode this CDR3 too. The chain employs TRBV12-3 or TRBV12-4 and TRBJ1-5; TRBD1 matches 8 bases. V lost 8 bases, J lost 6 bases, and 6 bases stayed unmatched. The CDR3 is made up of 13 amino acids. In DNA, the CDR3 is TGTGCCAGCCGACCAGGGGGCAGTCAGCCCCAGCATTTT. Its protein product is CASRPGGSQPQHF.